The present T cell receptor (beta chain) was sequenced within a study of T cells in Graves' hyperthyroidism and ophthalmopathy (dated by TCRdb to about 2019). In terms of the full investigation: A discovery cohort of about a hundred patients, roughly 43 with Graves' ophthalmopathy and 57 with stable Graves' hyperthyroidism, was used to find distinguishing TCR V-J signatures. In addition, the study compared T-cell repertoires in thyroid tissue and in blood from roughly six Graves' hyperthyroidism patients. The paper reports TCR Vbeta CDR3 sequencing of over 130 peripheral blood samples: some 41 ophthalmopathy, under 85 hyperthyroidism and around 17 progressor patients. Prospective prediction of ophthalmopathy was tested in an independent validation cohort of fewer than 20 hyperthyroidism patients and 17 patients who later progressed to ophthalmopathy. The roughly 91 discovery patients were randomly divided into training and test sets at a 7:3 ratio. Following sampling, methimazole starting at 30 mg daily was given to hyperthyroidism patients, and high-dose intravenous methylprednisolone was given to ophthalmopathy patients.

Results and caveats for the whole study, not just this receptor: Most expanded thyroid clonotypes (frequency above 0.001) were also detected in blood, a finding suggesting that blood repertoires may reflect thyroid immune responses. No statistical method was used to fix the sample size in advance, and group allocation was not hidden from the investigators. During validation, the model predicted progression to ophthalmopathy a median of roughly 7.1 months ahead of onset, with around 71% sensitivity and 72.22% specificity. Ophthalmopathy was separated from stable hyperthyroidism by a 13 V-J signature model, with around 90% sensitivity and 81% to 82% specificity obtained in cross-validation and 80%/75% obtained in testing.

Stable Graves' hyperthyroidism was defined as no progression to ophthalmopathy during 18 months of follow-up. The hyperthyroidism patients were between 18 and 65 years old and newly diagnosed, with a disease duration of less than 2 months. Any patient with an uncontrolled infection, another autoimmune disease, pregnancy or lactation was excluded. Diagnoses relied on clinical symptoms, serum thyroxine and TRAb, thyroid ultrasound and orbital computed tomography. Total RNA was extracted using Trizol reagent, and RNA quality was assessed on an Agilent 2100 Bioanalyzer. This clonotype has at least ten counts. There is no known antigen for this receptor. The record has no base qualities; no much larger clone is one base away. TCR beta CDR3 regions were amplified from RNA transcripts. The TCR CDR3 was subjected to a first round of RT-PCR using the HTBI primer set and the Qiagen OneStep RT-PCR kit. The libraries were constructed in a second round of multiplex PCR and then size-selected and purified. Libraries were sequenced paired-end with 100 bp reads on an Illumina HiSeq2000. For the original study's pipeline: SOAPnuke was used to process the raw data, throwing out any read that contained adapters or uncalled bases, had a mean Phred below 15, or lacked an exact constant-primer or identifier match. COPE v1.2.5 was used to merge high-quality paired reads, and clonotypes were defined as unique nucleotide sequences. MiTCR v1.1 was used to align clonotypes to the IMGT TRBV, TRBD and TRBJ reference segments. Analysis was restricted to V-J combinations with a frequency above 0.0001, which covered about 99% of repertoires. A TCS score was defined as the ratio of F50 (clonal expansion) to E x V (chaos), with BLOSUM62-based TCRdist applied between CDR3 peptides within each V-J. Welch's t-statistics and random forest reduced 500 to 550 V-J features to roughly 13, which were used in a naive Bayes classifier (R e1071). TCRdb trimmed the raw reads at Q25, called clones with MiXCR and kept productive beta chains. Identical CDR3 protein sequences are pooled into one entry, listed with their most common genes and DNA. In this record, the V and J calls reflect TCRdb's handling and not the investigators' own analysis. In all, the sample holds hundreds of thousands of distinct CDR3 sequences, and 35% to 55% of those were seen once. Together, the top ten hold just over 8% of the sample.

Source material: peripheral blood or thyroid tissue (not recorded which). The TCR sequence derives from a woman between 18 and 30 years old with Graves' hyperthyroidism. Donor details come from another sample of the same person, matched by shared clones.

The DNA sequence follows: TGTGCCAGCAGCACAGGGGGGACACTTACCTACGAGCAGTACTTC. This is translated as CASSTGGTLTYEQYF. This chain joins TRBV7-2 to TRBJ2-7; 8 junctional bases match TRBD1. The germline V and J ends show losses of 5 bases and 2 bases respectively, and no gene match explains 8 bases of the junction. The germline V gene yields SGHTA for CDR1 and FQGNSA for CDR2. From its cysteine to its phenylalanine, the CDR3 spans 15 amino acids. The sequence is cut down to CDR3 DNA, 45 bases in frame from base 1.